This T cell receptor (beta chain) came from a study of blood T cell repertoires in COVID-19. The table came from immunoSEQ multiplex PCR; TCRdb's copy has only in-frame clones and leaves some out. The sample has about 260,000 clones; approximately 86% are singletons. The V gene lost 3 bases and the J gene lost 9 bases, with 18 bases spanning the gap. The CDR3 covers 15 residues. CDR1 and CDR2 (germline): MNHNS, SASEGT. The sample was peripheral blood. This TCR derives from a man aged 25 to 45 with active or convalescent COVID-19. V gene TRBV6-1 combines with J gene TRBJ2-1; D is unresolved. The CDR3 protein is CASSDGRYGGVEQFF. CDR3 nucleotides: TGTGCCAGCAGTGATGGTAGGTATGGCGGCGTTGAGCAGTTCTTC.